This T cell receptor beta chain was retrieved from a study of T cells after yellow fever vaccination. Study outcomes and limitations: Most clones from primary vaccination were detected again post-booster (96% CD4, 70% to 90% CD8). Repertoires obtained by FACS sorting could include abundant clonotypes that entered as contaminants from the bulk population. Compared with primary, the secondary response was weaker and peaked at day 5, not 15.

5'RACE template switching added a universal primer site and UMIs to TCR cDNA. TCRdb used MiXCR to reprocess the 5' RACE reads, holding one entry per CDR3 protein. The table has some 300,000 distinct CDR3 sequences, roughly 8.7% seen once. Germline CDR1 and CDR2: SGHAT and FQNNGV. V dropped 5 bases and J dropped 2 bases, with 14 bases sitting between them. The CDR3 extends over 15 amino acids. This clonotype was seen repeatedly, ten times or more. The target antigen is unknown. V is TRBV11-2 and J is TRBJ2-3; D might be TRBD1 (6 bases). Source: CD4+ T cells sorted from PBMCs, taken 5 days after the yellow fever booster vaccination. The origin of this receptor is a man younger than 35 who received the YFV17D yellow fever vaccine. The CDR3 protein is CASSRLGGATDTQYF. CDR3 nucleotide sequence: TGTGCCAGCAGCAGATTAGGGGGTGCCACAGATACGCAGTATTTT.